One sample yielded the 18 T cell receptor beta chains listed below, sequenced in a study of blood T cell repertoires in COVID-19. The table came from immunoSEQ multiplex PCR; TCRdb's copy has only in-frame clones and leaves some out. The profile shows about 480,000 clones, 70% to 90% of them singletons. Source material: PBMCs or T cells enriched from blood (not recorded which). These receptors all come from an older woman who had recovered from COVID-19.

This chain joins TRBV2 and TRBJ2-3; the match to TRBD2 covers 10 bases. The CDR3 runs 15 residues. Germline CDR1 is SNHLY and CDR2 is FYNNEI. Trimming cost V 9 bases and J 2 bases; bases outside gene matches: 8. The CDR3 protein is CARRTGTSATDTQYF. The CDR3 bases are TGTGCCAGGAGGACCGGGACTAGCGCCACAGATACGCAGTATTTT.

The V call is TRBV7-8, the J call TRBJ2-2, with D perhaps TRBD1 (6 bases). Germline V gene sequence: CDR1 SGHVS, CDR2 FQNEAQ. The length of the CDR3 is 16 residues. Trimming took 3 bases from V and 2 from J, leaving 13 bases between them. For the CDR3, the DNA is TGTGCCAGCAGCTTGATTGCAGGGGCCAACACCGGGGAGCTGTTTTTT. Protein sequence: CASSLIAGANTGELFF.

The V call is TRBV19, the J call TRBJ1-6; 7 bases match TRBD1. The J segment lost 9 bases and the V segment lost 1 base, leaving 3 bases of the junction unmatched. Looked up from germline, CDR1 is LNHDA and CDR2 is SQIVND (reference sequence). The CDR3 totals 14 residues. The CDR3 nucleotides are TGTGCCAGTAGTATAGGCACAGGGGTTTCACCCCTCCACTTT. It specifies CASSIGTGVSPLHF.

The chain joins TRBV19 to TRBJ2-3, with D possibly TRBD1 on 5 matching bases. The CDR3 consists of 15 residues. V was pared by 1 base and J by 3 bases, with 11 bases between. Germline V gene data show CDR1 as LNHDA and CDR2 as SQIVND (reference sequence). Here the CDR3 reads CASSIVPGLTDTQYF. The CDR3 bases are TGTGCCAGTAGTATAGTTCCAGGGCTGACAGATACGCAGTATTTT.

The chain has TRBV6-5 and TRBJ2-6; TRBD1 might be the D (5 bases). From germline, CDR1 is MNHEY and CDR2 SVGAGI. V dropped 6 bases and J dropped 0 bases, with 9 bases sitting between them. CDR3 length equals 15 residues. The DNA of the CDR3 is TGTGCCAGCAGGCGACAGTCCTCTGGGGCCAACGTCCTGACTTTC. Residues: CASRRQSSGANVLTF.

This clone was observed once. The chain's CDR3 is CASSTSGSYNEQFF. The CDR3 region has the DNA TGTGCCAGCAGCACTAGCGGATCCTACAATGAGCAGTTCTTC. V is TRBV6-4 and J is TRBJ2-1; 8 bases map to TRBD2. Looked up from germline, CDR1 is MRHNA and CDR2 is SNTAGT. The CDR3 length is 14 residues. The J segment lost 1 base and the V segment lost 6 bases, leaving 2 bases of the junction unmatched.

This chain uses TRBV5-1 with TRBJ2-3, with D unclear. The V and J ends lost 2 bases and 0 bases respectively, with 10 bases between them. CDR3 length: 15 residues. Germline V gives CDR1 SGHRS, CDR2 YFSETQ. The CDR3 region is CASSFVPVSTDTQYF. The CDR3 DNA follows: TGCGCCAGCAGCTTCGTTCCAGTAAGCACAGATACGCAGTATTTT.

This chain connects TRBV5-1 to TRBJ1-1; 8 nucleotides line up with TRBD1. V lost 2 bases and J lost 5; bases outside the gene matches: 5. There are 14 residues in the CDR3. Germline CDR1 SGHRS, CDR2 YFSETQ. DNA of the CDR3: TGCGCCAGCAGCTTCCTACAGGGGGGGACTGAAGCTTTCTTT. Its protein is CASSFLQGGTEAFF.

The rearrangement joins TRBV5-4 to TRBJ1-1, with 9 bases fitting TRBD1. This CDR3 comprises 14 residues. V lost 6 bases, J lost 6 bases, and 9 bases stayed unmatched. The germline V gene encodes CDR1 SGHNT and CDR2 YYREEE (reference sequence). DNA for the CDR3: TGTGCCAGCACTATGACAGGGGGAGTCCCTGAAGCTTTCTTT. Residues: CASTMTGGVPEAFF.

This rearrangement joins TRBV6-5 to TRBJ2-2; D may be TRBD1 (6 bases). Trimming took off 6 bases at V and 5 bases at J, with 10 bases between the two ends. Germline lookup yields CDR1 MNHEY and CDR2 SVGAGI. The CDR3 contains 13 residues. CDR3 sequence: CASRIGGTGELFF. The CDR3 region has the DNA TGTGCCAGCAGAATAGGGGGAACCGGGGAGCTGTTTTTT.

The chain is built from TRBV14 and TRBJ2-5; 8 bases fit TRBD2. In germline, CDR1 is SGHDN, CDR2 FVKESK. The V and J ends lost 1 base and 2 bases, in that order; junction bases with no gene match: 9. CDR3 size: 17 residues. CDR3 loop: CASSQGQQRGIQETQYF. CDR3 nucleotides: TGTGCCAGCAGCCAAGGTCAACAGCGGGGGATACAAGAGACCCAGTACTTC.

V and J are TRBV4-1 and TRBJ2-3; D is unresolved. V dropped 1 base and J dropped 2 bases, with 7 bases sitting between them. Looked up from germline, CDR1 is MGHRA and CDR2 is YSYEKL. The CDR3 length is 14 residues. The CDR3, as DNA: TGCGCCAGCAGCCAAGTACAGCACACAGATACGCAGTATTTT. Amino acid sequence: CASSQVQHTDTQYF.

The chain joins TRBV2 to TRBJ1-3; TRBD1 agrees at 11 bases. Unmatched junction bases numbered 13, after V lost 9 bases and J lost 0 bases. The CDR3 loop spans 18 amino acids. Germline CDR1 reads SNHLY; CDR2 reads FYNNEI. CDR3 in DNA: TGTGCCAGTACTACCGGGACAGGGGGGATCAGCTCTGGAAACACCATATATTTT. This sequence encodes CASTTGTGGISSGNTIYF.

This clone was seen a single time. This sequence joins TRBV19 and TRBJ1-5, with 7 bases matching TRBD1. Germline CDR1 LNHDA, CDR2 SQIVND (reference sequence). The junction had 6 bases not matched to a gene; V was cut back by 5 bases and J by 5 bases. This CDR3 has 14 amino acids. Here the CDR3 reads CASSLGGAYQPQHF. The CDR3 DNA reads as TGTGCCAGTAGTCTAGGGGGCGCGTATCAGCCCCAGCATTTT.

The V and J genes are TRBV11-2 and TRBJ2-5; 10 nucleotides agree with TRBD2. Unmatched junction bases numbered 14, after V lost 5 bases and J lost 5 bases. CDR3 length: 17 residues. Germline-derived CDR1 and CDR2 are SGHAT and FQNNGV. CDR3 bases: TGTGCCAGCAGCCCTCTGGGAGCGGGGGGGGTTAAGGAGACCCAGTACTTC. Its protein product is CASSPLGAGGVKETQYF.

V and J are TRBV5-1 and TRBJ1-1, with 8 bases that match TRBD1. V lost 3 bases and J lost 3; bases outside the gene matches: 13. Germline V lookup: CDR1 SGHRS, CDR2 YFSETQ. The CDR3 has 17 amino acids. Here the CDR3 DNA reads TGCGCCAGCAGCTCTCCGACAGGGGTATATATGCACACTGAAGCTTTCTTT. The encoded protein is CASSSPTGVYMHTEAFF.

In nucleotides, the CDR3 is TGTGCCAGCAGTGACTCCGACTCCATCGAGTACTTC. It specifies CASSDSDSIEYF. The gene calls are TRBV2 and TRBJ2-7; D is undetermined. CDR1 and CDR2 from the germline V gene are SNHLY and FYNNEI. The CDR3 length is 12 residues. The germline V and J ends were trimmed by 3 bases and 11 bases, with 14 bases remaining between them.

The rearrangement links TRBV5-1 to TRBJ1-6, with 8 bases fitting TRBD1. Germline V gives CDR1 SGHRS, CDR2 YFSETQ. V shed 8 bases, J shed 9 bases, and the junction held 4 bases outside the gene matches. CDR3 length: 12 residues. CDR3 residues: CARQGAASPLHF. In DNA form, the CDR3 reads TGCGCCAGGCAGGGGGCGGCTTCACCCCTCCACTTT.